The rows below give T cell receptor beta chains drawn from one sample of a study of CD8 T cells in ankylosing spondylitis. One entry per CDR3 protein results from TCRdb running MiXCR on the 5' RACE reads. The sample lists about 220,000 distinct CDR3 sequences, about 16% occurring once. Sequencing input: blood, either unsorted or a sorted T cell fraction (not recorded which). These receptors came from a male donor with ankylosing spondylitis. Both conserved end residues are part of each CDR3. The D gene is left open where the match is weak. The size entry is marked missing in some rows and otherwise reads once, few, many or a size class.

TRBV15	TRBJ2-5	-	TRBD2	TGTGCCACCAGCAGAGAGGGCGGGAGGGGTTCACAAGAGACCCAGTACTTC	CATSREGGRGSQETQYF
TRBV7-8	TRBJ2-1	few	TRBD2	TGTGCCAGCAGCTTGCCTAGCGGGAGTGGGGTCTACAATGAGCAGTTCTTC	CASSLPSGSGVYNEQFF
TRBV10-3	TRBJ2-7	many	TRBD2	TGTGCCATCAGTGGGGTCGGGGGGACCCAACCCAACTACGAGCAGTACTTC	CAISGVGGTQPNYEQYF
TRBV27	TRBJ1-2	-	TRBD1	TGTGCCAGCAGCCAAGATATGACAGGGATCGCCTATGGCTACACCTTC	CASSQDMTGIAYGYTF
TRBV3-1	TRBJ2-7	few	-	TGTGCCAGCAGCCCCGGATCGTACTACGAGCAGTACTTC	CASSPGSYYEQYF
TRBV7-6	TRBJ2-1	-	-	TGTGCCAGCAGCTTAAACGGTGGGGACACAACCCCTTACAATGAGCAGTTCTTC	CASSLNGGDTTPYNEQFF
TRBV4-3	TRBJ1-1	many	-	TGCGCCAGCAGCCGGTGGGGGAACACTGAAGCTTTCTTT	CASSRWGNTEAFF
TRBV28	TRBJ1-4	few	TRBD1	TGTGCCAGCAGTAGTGCCGGGACAGGGGCCCTAAATGAAAAACTGTTTTTT	CASSSAGTGALNEKLFF
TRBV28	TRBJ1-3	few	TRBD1	TGTGCCAGCAGCCTACTGACAGGGGGAGGAAACACCATATATTTT	CASSLLTGGGNTIYF
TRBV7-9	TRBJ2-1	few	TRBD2	TGTGCCAGCAGCTTAGAGTACGGGACTAGCAGGCAGTTCTTC	CASSLEYGTSRQFF
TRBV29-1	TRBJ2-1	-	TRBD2	TGCAGCGTCGTTGGACTAGCGGAAAACTTGTACAATGAGCAGTTCTTC	CSVVGLAENLYNEQFF
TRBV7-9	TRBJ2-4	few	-	TGTGCCAGCAGCTCGCCAGGGCTGGACAAAAACATTCAGTACTTC	CASSSPGLDKNIQYF
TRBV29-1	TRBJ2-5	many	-	TGCAGCGCCTCCGGGGGTGATTCGGGGTACTTTGAATTGGCCCAGTACTTC	CSASGGDSGYFELAQYF
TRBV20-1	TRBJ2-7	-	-	TGCAGTGCTAGGGGGGAGAACGAGCAGTACTTC	CSARGENEQYF
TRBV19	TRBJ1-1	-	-	TGTGCCTCCAGCATTGGGGTGAACACTGAAGCTTTCTTT	CASSIGVNTEAFF